The sequence of this TCR beta chain was determined in a study of T-cell memory formation after mild COVID-19. Study at large: Clustering of TCRs was largely donor specific. Study-wide points: Cross-reactive memory appears to have joined, as suggested by some responding clones showing up in pre-infection memory. Whether second-wave clones peaking at day 37 were SARS-CoV-2 specific went unconfirmed.

A few counts support this clonotype. Its antigen is as yet unknown. V lost 8 bases and J 8 bases, leaving 10 bases between the germline ends. Germline V gene lookup returns CDR1 SEHNR and CDR2 FQNEAQ (reference sequence). The CDR3 runs to 11 residues. 5'RACE primed from the constant segment yielded TCR alpha and TCR beta cDNA libraries bearing sample barcodes and UMIs. TCRdb re-derived calls from the 5' RACE reads in MiXCR, one entry per CDR3 protein. The data hold about 440,000 distinct CDR3 sequences, with 20% observed a single time. This clonotype originated in an adult woman who had mild COVID-19 (a few samples of this study predate the infection). Cell type and time point are not known. The specimen was PBMCs or a T cell subset sorted from them (not recorded which). The rearrangement uses TRBV7-9 and TRBJ2-1; a possible D gene is TRBD2 (6 bases). In nucleotides, the CDR3 is TGTGCCAGCCGCCAGCGGGATGAGCAGTTCTTC. Its translation is CASRQRDEQFF.